The present entry profiles one TCR beta chain with its context. The antigen is unknown. The entry originates in a study of T cell repertoires in cytomegalovirus infection. Background on the study: It was the public TCR beta signatures that indicated both CMV infection and matching HLA type.

The ends were cut back, 4 bases at V and 3 bases at J, with 13 bases in the middle. CDR3 length: 14 residues. The germline V gene encodes CDR1 SEHNR and CDR2 FQNEAQ (reference sequence). In TCRdb, the reads were re-called with MiXCR into one record per CDR3 protein. The sample yields some 800,000 distinct CDR3 sequences, approximately 32% seen once. Whole-study findings and limits: Cumulative frequency (of public TCR beta family members) identified carriers of CMV plus the relevant HLA. CMV-specific TCR beta clonotypes restricted by HLA-C were the ones dominating the ex vivo response.

This sequence joins TRBV7-9 and TRBJ2-7; D may be TRBD1 (7 bases). The receptor comes from a human donor in good health (CMV status not recorded). Some clones in this sample may be carry-over from other donors' samples. Sequences were derived from cultured CD8+ T cells from PBMCs, sampled from culture after CMV antigen stimulation. CDR3 protein: CASSWGDSNYEQYV. CDR3 DNA sequence: TGTGCCAGCAGCTGGGGGGACAGCAACTACGAGCAGTACGTC.